The 20 T cell receptor beta chains below were found in one sample sequenced in a study of blood T cell repertoires in COVID-19. The repertoire was sequenced with immunoSEQ multiplex PCR; TCRdb's copy has only in-frame clones and lacks some. The profile shows over 300,000 clones, 85% to 90% of them singletons. The sequenced material came from peripheral blood. The receptors come from a young man with active or convalescent COVID-19.

The V call is TRBV5-6, the J call TRBJ2-5; D gene ambiguous. Germline V gene sequence: CDR1 SGHDT, CDR2 YYEEEE. The CDR3 runs to 13 residues. Trimming removed 6 bases at V and 1 base at J, with 10 bases between. CDR3 nucleotides: TGTGCCAGCAACTCCCTAATCCAAGAGACCCAGTACTTC. Translated: CASNSLIQETQYF.

Only one count was recorded for this clone. The V and J genes are TRBV19 and TRBJ2-7, with TRBD2 matching 13 bases. CDR1 is LNHDA and CDR2 is SQIVND in the germline V gene (reference sequence). The CDR3 sequence is 17 residues long. Losses at the gene ends were 6 bases for V and 4 bases for J; bases not matched to a gene: 12. CDR3 sequence reads: CASRKSGLAGEAYEQYF. The DNA of the CDR3 is TGTGCCAGTAGGAAAAGCGGACTAGCGGGAGAAGCTTACGAGCAGTACTTC.

The chain couples TRBV4-3 to TRBJ2-2; possibly TRBD2 for D (5 bases). Germline assignment: CDR1 LGHNA and CDR2 YSLEER. Trimming removed 0 bases at V and 4 bases at J, with 9 bases between. There are 15 residues in the CDR3. CDR3 in amino acids: CASSQDFGVTGELFF. In DNA, the CDR3 is TGCGCCAGCAGCCAAGATTTCGGGGTCACCGGGGAGCTGTTTTTT.

This chain uses TRBV7-9 with TRBJ2-4; no clear D gene. The V end lost 0 bases, the J end lost 9 bases, and 6 bases lay between the germline ends. The CDR3 is made up of 12 amino acids. CDR1 SEHNR and CDR2 FQNEAQ come from the germline V gene (reference sequence). The CDR3 loop reads CASSLAGPIQYF. In DNA form, the CDR3 reads TGTGCCAGCAGCTTAGCTGGGCCCATTCAGTACTTC.

Regarding this clone: Other DNA sequences in this sample translate to the same CDR3. V usage is TRBV27 and J usage is TRBJ2-7, with 10 bases identical to TRBD1. Germline CDR1 MNHEY, CDR2 SMNVEV (reference sequence). CDR3 length equals 14 residues. V dropped 3 bases and J dropped 2; count of bases not matched to a gene: 1. The CDR3 bases are TGTGCCAGCAGTTTGGGGACAGGGGCCTACGAGCAGTACTTC. It translates to CASSLGTGAYEQYF.

The chain carries TRBV6-5 and TRBJ2-7, with 10 bases fitting TRBD2. The CDR3 has 13 amino acids. Germline V gives CDR1 MNHEY, CDR2 SVGAGI. After removal of 6 bases from V and 3 bases from J, the junction contained 2 bases not matched to a gene. The CDR3 sequence: CASRRTSGYEQYF. In DNA form, the CDR3 reads TGTGCCAGCAGAAGGACTAGCGGCTACGAGCAGTACTTC.

This clone has just one count. The chain couples TRBV12-3 or TRBV12-4 to TRBJ1-1; possible D gene TRBD1, 5 bases. Trimming took 5 bases from V and 11 from J, leaving 15 bases between them. This CDR3 is 12 amino acids long. The CDR3, as DNA: TGTGCCAGCAGTCTCCTGCGGGACGAGGCTTTCTTT. Its protein product is CASSLLRDEAFF.

The V call is TRBV5-1, the J call TRBJ1-2, with 7 bases fitting TRBD1. Looked up from germline, CDR1 is SGHRS and CDR2 is YFSETQ. After removal of 3 bases from V and 5 bases from J, the junction contained 4 bases not matched to a gene. There are 13 residues in the CDR3. The CDR3 sequence: CASSWGTAYGYTF. The CDR3 DNA reads TGCGCCAGCAGCTGGGGGACAGCTTATGGCTACACCTTC. Full variable domain (missing parts from reference TRBV5-1 and TRBJ1-2): KAGVTQTPRYLIKTRGQQVTLSCSPISGHRSVSWYQQTPGQGLQFLFEYFSETQRNKGNFPGRFSGRQFSNSRSEMNVSTLELGDSALYLCASSWGTAYGYTFGSGTRLTVV.

V usage is TRBV27 and J usage is TRBJ2-1, with D hard to call. The ends were cut back, 3 bases at V and 7 bases at J, with 7 bases in the middle. This CDR3 comprises 12 residues. Germline values: CDR1 MNHEY, CDR2 SMNVEV (reference sequence). CDR3: CASSFFPNEQFF. CDR3 nucleotides: TGTGCCAGCAGTTTCTTTCCTAATGAGCAGTTCTTC.

The genes are TRBV7-8 and TRBJ1-4, with D possibly being TRBD1 (5 bases). V dropped 4 bases and J dropped 8 bases, with 17 bases sitting between them. Germline CDR1 and CDR2: SGHVS and FQNEAQ. CDR3 length equals 15 residues. The CDR3 DNA follows: TGTGCCAGCAGCTCCCACGGGGGAAGGGAAGAAAAACTGTTTTTT. As protein: CASSSHGGREEKLFF.

The chain uses TRBV9 and TRBJ2-3; 14 bases agree with TRBD2. Germline loops: CDR1 SGDLS, CDR2 YYNGEE. This CDR3 is 15 amino acids long. V gave up 3 bases and J gave up 4 bases; unmatched junction bases: 1. For the CDR3, the DNA is TGTGCCAGCAGCGCGACTAGCGGGAGGGCAGATACGCAGTATTTT. It yields the protein CASSATSGRADTQYF. Filled out from reference TRBV9 and TRBJ2-3, the complete variable domain reads DSGVTQTPKHLITATGQRVTLRCSPRSGDLSVYWYQQSLDQGLQFLIQYYNGEERAKGNILERFSAQQFPDLHSELNLSSLELGDSALYFCASSATSGRADTQYFGPGTRLTVL.

Remarks on this clone: Its ends do not fully match the called genes, so a read error is possible. The chain has TRBV7-9 and TRBJ2-5; tentative D call: TRBD1 (5 bases). Per germline, CDR1 SEHNR and CDR2 FQNEAQ (reference sequence). The CDR3 runs 10 residues. CDR3 DNA sequence: TGTGCCAGCAGCTTAGAGGGGTTCGACTTC. This encodes CASSLEGFDF.

This chain joins TRBV30 and TRBJ1-5; D is possibly TRBD1 (6 bases). CDR1 is GTSNPN and CDR2 is SVGIG in the germline V gene (reference sequence). The CDR3 loop spans 15 amino acids. V lost 4 bases to trimming and J lost 0 bases, with 13 bases between them. The CDR3 loop is CAWTRGVDSNQPQHF. The CDR3 bases are TGTGCCTGGACCAGGGGTGTCGATAGCAATCAGCCCCAGCATTTT.

The chain is built from TRBV7-2 and TRBJ2-7; TRBD2 might be the D (7 bases). V lost 1 base and J 2 bases, leaving 12 bases between the germline ends. Germline V gene sequence: CDR1 SGHTA, CDR2 FQGNSA. The CDR3 has 15 amino acids. The CDR3 sequence is CASSLGGAGAYEQYF. The CDR3 DNA is TGTGCCAGCAGCTTAGGGGGGGCGGGAGCCTACGAGCAGTACTTC.

The rearrangement joins TRBV2 to TRBJ1-2, with D hard to call. CDR1 and CDR2 from the germline V gene are SNHLY and FYNNEI. The CDR3 runs to 12 residues. Trimming removed 9 bases at V and 3 bases at J, with 11 bases between. In DNA form, the CDR3 reads TGTGCCAGGAGGGAGTCAGACTATGGCTACACCTTC. Translation: CARRESDYGYTF.

Details on this clone: As the CDR3 is not closed by the conserved phenylalanine or tryptophan, this likely results from a read error. V gene TRBV28 combines with J gene TRBJ1-2; no definite D call. Germline V gene data show CDR1 as MDHEN and CDR2 as SYDVKM. The CDR3 consists of 12 residues. The V gene lost 9 bases and the J gene lost 3 bases, with 11 bases spanning the gap. Written as DNA, the CDR3 is TGTGCCAGTCGGGCCCCAGACTATGGCTACACCCTC. Translation: CASRAPDYGYTL.

This chain connects TRBV6-5 to TRBJ2-1; 7 bases line up with TRBD1. The CDR3 is made up of 15 amino acids. V lost 7 bases and J lost 0; bases outside the gene matches: 6. The germline gives CDR1 MNHEY, CDR2 SVGAGI. This CDR3 reads CASTRQGSSYNEQFF. CDR3 in DNA: TGTGCCAGCACCAGACAGGGATCCTCCTACAATGAGCAGTTCTTC.

The V and J genes are TRBV7-9 and TRBJ1-1, with 10 bases matching TRBD1. J gave up 0 bases and V 5 bases, and 9 bases lay outside the gene matches. Germline CDR1 and CDR2: SEHNR and FQNEAQ (reference sequence). The CDR3 totals 17 residues. The CDR3 protein is CASSPGTGVVVNTEAFF. In DNA form, the CDR3 reads TGTGCCAGCAGCCCCGGGACAGGGGTTGTGGTGAACACTGAAGCTTTCTTT.

The chain links TRBV7-2 to TRBJ2-7, with unresolved D. Trimming shortened V by 5 bases and J by 6 bases, and 14 bases separated the two germline ends. CDR3 size: 13 residues. The germline gives CDR1 SGHTA, CDR2 FQGNSA. CDR3 bases: TGTGCCAGCAGCATAACCCCCGCGAGCGAGCAGTACTTC. It encodes CASSITPASEQYF.

The chain is built from TRBV6-5 and TRBJ2-3; D is perhaps TRBD2 (5 bases). The CDR3 has 11 amino acids. Germline CDR1 and CDR2: MNHEY and SVGAGI. The V gene lost 8 bases and the J gene lost 3 bases, with 6 bases spanning the gap. CDR3 coding DNA: TGTGCCAGCCGGAGGACAGATACGCAGTATTTT. It encodes CASRRTDTQYF.